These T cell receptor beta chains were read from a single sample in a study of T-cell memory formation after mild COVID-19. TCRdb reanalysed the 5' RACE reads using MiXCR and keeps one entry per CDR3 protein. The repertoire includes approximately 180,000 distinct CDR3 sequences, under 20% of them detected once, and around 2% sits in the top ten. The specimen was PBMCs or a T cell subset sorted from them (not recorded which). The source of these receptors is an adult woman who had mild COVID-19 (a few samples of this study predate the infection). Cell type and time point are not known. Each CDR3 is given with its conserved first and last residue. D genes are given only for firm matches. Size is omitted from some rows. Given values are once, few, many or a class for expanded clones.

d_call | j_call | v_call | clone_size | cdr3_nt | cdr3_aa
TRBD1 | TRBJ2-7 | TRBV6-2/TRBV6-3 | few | TGTGCCAGCAGTTACAAGCACAGGGGATACGAGCAGTACTTC | CASSYKHRGYEQYF
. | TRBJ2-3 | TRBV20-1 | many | TGCAGTGCCCAGGGACCCGACACAGATACGCAGTATTTT | CSAQGPDTDTQYF
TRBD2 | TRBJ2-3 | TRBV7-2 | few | TGTGCCAGCAGCTCAAGGACTAGCGGGAGAGTAGATACGCAGTATTTT | CASSSRTSGRVDTQYF
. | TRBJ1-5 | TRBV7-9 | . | TGTGCCAGCAGCTTAGTGTTATCGGGGGCTAGCAATCAGCCCCAGCATTTT | CASSLVLSGASNQPQHF
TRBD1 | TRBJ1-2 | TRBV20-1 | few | TGCAGTGCTACTTTAGGCCCGGGACAGGGCGGTAACTATGGCTACACCTTC | CSATLGPGQGGNYGYTF
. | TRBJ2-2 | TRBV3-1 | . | TGTGCCAGCAGCCCCCCCCGGGCGGCCAGTGTGAGGGAGCTGTTTTTT | CASSPPRAASVRELFF
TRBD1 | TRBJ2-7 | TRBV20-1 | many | TGCAGTGCTAGAGCCGTAGGGACAGGAGACTACGAGCAGTACTTC | CSARAVGTGDYEQYF
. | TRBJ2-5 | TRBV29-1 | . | TGCAGCGTTGGGGGAAACAGGAGAGAGACCCAGTACTTC | CSVGGNRRETQYF
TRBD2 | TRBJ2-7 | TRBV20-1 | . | TGCAGTGCTAGAGATCTGAGGAGCGCGGGGGGGCGCGAGCAGTACTTC | CSARDLRSAGGREQYF
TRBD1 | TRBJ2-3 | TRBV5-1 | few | TGCGCCAGCAGCCTACTGACAGGGACATTGACAGATACGCAGTATTTT | CASSLLTGTLTDTQYF
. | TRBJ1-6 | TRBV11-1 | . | TGTGCCAGCAGCTCCGCGGACCGGGGAGGCTCACCCCTCCACTTT | CASSSADRGGSPLHF
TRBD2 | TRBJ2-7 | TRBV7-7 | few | TGTGCCAGCAGTCCGGGGGGACTAACCTACGAGCAGTACTTC | CASSPGGLTYEQYF
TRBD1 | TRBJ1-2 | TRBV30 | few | TGTGCCTGGAGTATTGGACAGGGGAAAAACTATGGCTACACCTTC | CAWSIGQGKNYGYTF
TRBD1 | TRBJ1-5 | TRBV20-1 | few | TGCAGCGGACAGGAAAGGGGCAATCAGCCCCAGCATTTT | CSGQERGNQPQHF
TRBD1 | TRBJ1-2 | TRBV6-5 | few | TGTGCCAGCAGGACTGGGGCAGGGGGTGACTATGGCTACACCTTC | CASRTGAGGDYGYTF
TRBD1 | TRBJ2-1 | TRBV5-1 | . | TGCGCCAGCAGCTTTAACAGTGGACAGGGTAGGAATGAGCAGTTCTTC | CASSFNSGQGRNEQFF
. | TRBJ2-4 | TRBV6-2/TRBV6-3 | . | TGTGCCAGCAGTTACCCCACGACATACCTAGCCAAAAACATTCAGTACTTC | CASSYPTTYLAKNIQYF